The 5 T cell receptor beta chains below were found in one sample sequenced in a study of blood T cells in healthy people across ages. The authors ran a second PCR of 7 to 11 cycles using a sample-barcoded 5' primer and a J-beta primer mix. One entry per CDR3 protein, called by TCRdb with MiXCR from the 5' RACE reads. The profile covers around 1,700,000 distinct CDR3 sequences, with 28% appearing a single time and 7.7% taken by the ten largest. Sequenced input: blood. The receptors derive from a woman in her twenties or thirties in good health.

This clonotype was found many times. The V call is TRBV9, the J call TRBJ2-1; D is unclear. The V end was cut by 0 bases, the J end by 4 bases, with 5 bases between. The CDR3 is 13 residues long. Germline V lookup: CDR1 SGDLS, CDR2 YYNGEE. The CDR3 DNA reads as TGTGCCAGCAGCGTAGCTACGTACAATGAGCAGTTCTTC. Its translation: CASSVATYNEQFF. The full variable domain, completed using reference TRBV9 and TRBJ2-1, is DSGVTQTPKHLITATGQRVTLRCSPRSGDLSVYWYQQSLDQGLQFLIQYYNGEERAKGNILERFSAQQFPDLHSELNLSSLELGDSALYFCASSVATYNEQFFGPGTRLTVL.

The DNA for the CDR3 is TGTGCCAGCAGAATGAGCGGGAACACCGGGGAGCTGTTTTTT. Protein sequence: CASRMSGNTGELFF. The chain combines TRBV27 with TRBJ2-2; TRBD2 might be the D (5 bases). The CDR3 has 14 residues. Germline loops: CDR1 MNHEY, CDR2 SMNVEV (reference sequence). Trimming pared 6 bases from V and 1 base from J, leaving 9 bases between.

This clonotype was counted between two and nine times. This sequence joins TRBV5-1 and TRBJ2-4; 8 bases fit TRBD2. The DNA end is more similar to TRBJ2-7, so the J call may be wrong. The CDR3 runs to 14 residues. Germline V gene data show CDR1 as SGHRS and CDR2 as YFSETQ. This CDR3 is CASSWIAGSYEQYF. Written as DNA, the CDR3 is TGCGCCAGCAGCTGGATAGCGGGATCCTACGAGCAGTACTTC.

This clonotype was seen at least ten times. The V call is TRBV20-1, the J call TRBJ2-7; tentatively, D is TRBD2 (6 bases). Per germline, CDR1 DFQATT and CDR2 SNEGSKA (reference sequence). Trimming removed 6 bases from V and 2 bases from J, with 14 bases in between. The CDR3 totals 13 residues. The CDR3 region has the DNA TGCAGTGCCGACGGGCGGGATGCCTACGAGCAGTACTTC. As protein: CSADGRDAYEQYF.

A few counts support this clonotype. The rearrangement uses TRBV11-2 and TRBJ2-3; 7 nucleotides agree with TRBD2. The CDR3 consists of 16 residues. Germline CDR1 SGHAT, CDR2 FQNNGV. The ends lost 4 bases at V and 4 bases at J; junction bases unmatched: 11. CDR3 nucleotide sequence: TGTGCCAGCAGCTGGGTTGTGACTAGCAACCCAGATACGCAGTATTTT. Translation gives CASSWVVTSNPDTQYF. Based on the CDR3 plus reference TRBV11-2 and TRBJ2-3, the full variable domain is EAGVAQSPRYKIIEKRQSVAFWCNPISGHATLYWYQQILGQGPKLLIQFQNNGVVDDSQLPKDRFSAERLKGVDSTLKIQPAKLEDSAVYLCASSWVVTSNPDTQYFGPGTRLTVL.